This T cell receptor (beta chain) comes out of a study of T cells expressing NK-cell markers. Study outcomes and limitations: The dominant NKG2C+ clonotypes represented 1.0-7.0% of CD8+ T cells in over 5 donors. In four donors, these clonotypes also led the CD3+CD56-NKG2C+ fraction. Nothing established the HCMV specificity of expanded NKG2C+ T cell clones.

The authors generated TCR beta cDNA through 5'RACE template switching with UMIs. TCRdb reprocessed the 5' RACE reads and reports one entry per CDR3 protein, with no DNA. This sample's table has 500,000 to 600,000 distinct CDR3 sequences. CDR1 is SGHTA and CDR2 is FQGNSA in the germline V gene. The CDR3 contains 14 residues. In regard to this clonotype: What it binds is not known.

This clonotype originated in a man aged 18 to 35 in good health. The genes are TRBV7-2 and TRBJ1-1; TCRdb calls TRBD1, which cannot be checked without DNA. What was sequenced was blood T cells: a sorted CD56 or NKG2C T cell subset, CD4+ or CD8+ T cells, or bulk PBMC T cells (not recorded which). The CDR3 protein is CASSPTPDYTEAFF.